This TCR beta chain was recorded in a study of Graves' ophthalmopathy and Graves' hyperthyroidism. Study background: At the time of initial diagnosis and before any treatment, peripheral blood was collected.

The CDR3 covers 14 residues. Trimming pared 5 bases from V and 2 bases from J, leaving 13 bases between. Transcripts of RNA were the source for amplifying TCR beta CDR3 regions. The workflow started with a first-round RT-PCR run with HTBI primers and then moved on to a second-round multiplex PCR. TCRdb redid the calling of the multiplex PCR reads with MiXCR, one entry per CDR3 protein. The repertoire has about 700,000 distinct CDR3 sequences, around 40% of them found once; the top ten carry 44%. Many counts were recorded for this clonotype. Antigen: not known. Researchers turned away patients with other autoimmune diseases, uncontrolled infections, pregnancy or lactation. General study points: Most expanded clonotypes from thyroid (those above 0.001 frequency) were also found in blood.

This chain joins TRBV12-3 or TRBV12-4 and TRBJ2-7, with D possibly TRBD2 on 7 matching bases. Material for sequencing was peripheral blood. This sequence originates from an adult man with Graves' ophthalmopathy. The CDR3 DNA follows: TGTGCCAGCAGTCCTTGGGAGGGGGCCTACGAGCAGTACTTC. It encodes CASSPWEGAYEQYF.